This TCR beta chain appears in the sequencing data of a study of tumor-infiltrating lymphocytes in oesophageal squamous cell carcinoma. Germline CDR1 SGHAT, CDR2 FQNNGV. The CDR3 runs 16 residues. TCRdb redid the calling of the PCR reads with MiXCR, one entry per CDR3 protein. The sample carries approximately 15,000 distinct CDR3 sequences, roughly 49% recorded once. The chain is built from TRBV11-2 and TRBJ2-3; perhaps D is TRBD1 or TRBD2 (7 bases each). The DNA end favors TRBJ2-7, so the J call may be wrong. The sequenced sample consisted of esophageal tumor tissue. The source is a male donor with esophageal squamous cell carcinoma. The CDR3 reads CASRKTREGAYYEQYF. The CDR3 region has the DNA TGTGCCAGCAGGAAGACTAGGGAGGGGGCTTACTACGAGCAGTACTTC.